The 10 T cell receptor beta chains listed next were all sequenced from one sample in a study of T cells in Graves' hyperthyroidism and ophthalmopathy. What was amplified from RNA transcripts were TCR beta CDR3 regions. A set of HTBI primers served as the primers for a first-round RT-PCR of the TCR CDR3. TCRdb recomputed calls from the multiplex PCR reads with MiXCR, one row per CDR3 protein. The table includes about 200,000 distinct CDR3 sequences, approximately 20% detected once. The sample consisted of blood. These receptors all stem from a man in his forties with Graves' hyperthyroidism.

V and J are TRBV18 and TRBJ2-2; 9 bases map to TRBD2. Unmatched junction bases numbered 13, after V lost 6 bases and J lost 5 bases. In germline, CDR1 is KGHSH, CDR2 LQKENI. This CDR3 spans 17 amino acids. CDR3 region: CASSPWRAGGQTGELFF. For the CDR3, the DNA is TGTGCCAGCTCCCCCTGGAGAGCGGGGGGCCAGACCGGGGAGCTGTTTTTT.

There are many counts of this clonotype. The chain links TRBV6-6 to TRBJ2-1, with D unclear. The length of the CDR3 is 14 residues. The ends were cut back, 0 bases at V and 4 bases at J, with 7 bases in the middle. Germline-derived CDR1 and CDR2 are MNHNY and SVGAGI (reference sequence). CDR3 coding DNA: TGTGCCAGCAGTTACTCAGGAGCATACAATGAGCAGTTCTTC. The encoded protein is CASSYSGAYNEQFF.

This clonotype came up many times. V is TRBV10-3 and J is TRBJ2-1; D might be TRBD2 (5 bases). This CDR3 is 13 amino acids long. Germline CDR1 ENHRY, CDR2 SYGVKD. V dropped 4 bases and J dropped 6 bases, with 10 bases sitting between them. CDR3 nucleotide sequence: TGTGCCATCAGTGGAAGTCGGGGCAATGAGCAGTTCTTC. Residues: CAISGSRGNEQFF.

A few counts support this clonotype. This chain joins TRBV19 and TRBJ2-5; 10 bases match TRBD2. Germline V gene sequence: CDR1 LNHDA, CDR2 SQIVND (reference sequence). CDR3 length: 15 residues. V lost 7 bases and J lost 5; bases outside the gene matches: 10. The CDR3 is CASKTAGGPWETQYF. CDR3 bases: TGTGCCAGTAAGACAGCGGGGGGGCCGTGGGAGACCCAGTACTTC.

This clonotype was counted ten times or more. The chain's CDR3 is CSARLRKDYGYTF. CDR3 sequence (DNA): TGCAGTGCTAGACTCAGGAAGGACTATGGCTACACCTTC. The J gene is TRBJ1-2, the V gene TRBV20-1; no definite D call. Germline V gene lookup returns CDR1 DFQATT and CDR2 SNEGSKA (reference sequence). This CDR3 has 13 residues. Trimming removed 2 bases from V and 3 bases from J, with 10 bases in between.

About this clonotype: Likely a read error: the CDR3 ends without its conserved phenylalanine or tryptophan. DNA for the CDR3: TGTGCCAGCAGGGGAATTTCAGCTAACTATGGCTACACCCTC. This translates into CASRGISANYGYTL. V is TRBV18 and J is TRBJ1-2; maybe TRBD1 (5 bases). From germline, CDR1 is KGHSH and CDR2 LQKENI. This CDR3 spans 14 amino acids. The V end lost 8 bases, the J end lost 0 bases, and 13 bases lay between the germline ends.

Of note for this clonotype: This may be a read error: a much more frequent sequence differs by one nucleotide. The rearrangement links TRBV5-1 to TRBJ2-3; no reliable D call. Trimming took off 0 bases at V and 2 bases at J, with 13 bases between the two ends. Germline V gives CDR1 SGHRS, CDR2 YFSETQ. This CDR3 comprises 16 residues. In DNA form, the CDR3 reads TGCGCCAGCAGCTTGGGTTCCAGCGAAAACACAGATACGCAGTATTTT. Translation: CASSLGSSENTDTQYF.

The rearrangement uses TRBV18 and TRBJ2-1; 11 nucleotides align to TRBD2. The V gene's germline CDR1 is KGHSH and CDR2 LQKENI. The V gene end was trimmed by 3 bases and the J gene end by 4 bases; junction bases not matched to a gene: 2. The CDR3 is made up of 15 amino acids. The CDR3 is CASSPIAGGYNEQFF. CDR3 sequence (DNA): TGTGCCAGCTCACCGATAGCGGGAGGGTACAATGAGCAGTTCTTC.

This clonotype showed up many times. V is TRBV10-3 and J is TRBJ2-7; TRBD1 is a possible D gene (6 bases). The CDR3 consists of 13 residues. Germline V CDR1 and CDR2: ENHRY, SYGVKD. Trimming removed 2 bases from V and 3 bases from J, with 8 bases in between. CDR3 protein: CAISEGQLYEQYF. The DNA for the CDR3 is TGTGCCATCAGTGAGGGACAGCTCTACGAGCAGTACTTC.

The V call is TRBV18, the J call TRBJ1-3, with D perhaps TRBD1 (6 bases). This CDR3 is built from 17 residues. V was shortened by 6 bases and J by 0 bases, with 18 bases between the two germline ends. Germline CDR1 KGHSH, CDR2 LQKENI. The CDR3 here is CASSPRGVLPSGNTIYF. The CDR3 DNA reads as TGTGCCAGCTCCCCTAGGGGGGTTCTCCCCTCTGGAAACACCATATATTTT. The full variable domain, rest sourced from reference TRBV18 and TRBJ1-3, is NAGVMQNPRHLVRRRGQEARLRCSPMKGHSHVYWYRQLPEEGLKFMVYLQKENIIDESGMPKERFSAEFPKEGPSILRIQQVVRGDSAAYFCASSPRGVLPSGNTIYFGEGSWLTVV.